Below, 22 T cell receptor beta chains from the same sample are listed, as sequenced in a study of cytomegalovirus exposure and HLA in healthy donors (dated by TCRdb to about 2017). Library generation was performed with the immunoSEQ multiplex PCR assay. For the multiplex PCR, a mixture combining 60 forward primers for TCR Vbeta segments and 13 reverse primers for TCR Jbeta segments was used. The source is immuneACCESS, and TCRdb retained only in-frame sequences with V and J called. Part of the clones is not carried over; for the studies checked, unresolved V genes explain less than half of this, and the remainder is unexplained. The table of this sample itemizes around 140,000 clones. The ten largest clones take up about 1.6% of the sample. Sequencing used PBMCs. The receptors come from a woman in her thirties or forties in good health and CMV-seronegative.

This sequence joins TRBV7-9 and TRBJ1-6, with 7 bases identical to TRBD1. Per the germline V gene, CDR1 is SEHNR and CDR2 is FQNEAQ (reference sequence). The CDR3 has 15 residues. With 5 bases clipped from V and 8 bases from J, the junction kept 9 bases outside the gene matches. The CDR3 coding sequence is TGTGCCAGCAGCCTGTACAGGGGTATGGATTCACCCCTCCACTTT. Translation gives CASSLYRGMDSPLHF.

The V call is TRBV7-2, the J call TRBJ1-1; D unclear. This CDR3 has 14 residues. Trimming left V 0 bases short and J 1 base short, with 6 bases between. Per the germline V gene, CDR1 is SGHTA and CDR2 is FQGNSA. CDR3 coding DNA: TGTGCCAGCAGCTTAGCGGCGGAGAACACTGAAGCTTTCTTT. Translation: CASSLAAENTEAFF.

This sequence joins TRBV19 and TRBJ2-5; D is undetermined. The CDR3 sequence is 11 residues long. In germline, CDR1 is LNHDA, CDR2 SQIVND (reference sequence). V shed 4 bases and J shed 5 bases, with 5 bases lying between them. CDR3 bases: TGTGCCAGTAGTACTCAGGAGACCCAGTACTTC. Amino acids: CASSTQETQYF. Full variable domain (rest looked up from reference TRBV19 and TRBJ2-5): DGGITQSPKYLFRKEGQNVTLSCEQNLNHDAMYWYRQDPGQGLRLIYYSQIVNDFQKGDIAEGYSVSREKKESFPLTVTSAQKNPTAFYLCASSTQETQYFGPGTRLLVL.

The CDR3 DNA follows: TGTGCCAGCAGTTTTACGACAGGTCCAAATGAAAAACTGTTTTTT. Translated: CASSFTTGPNEKLFF. The chain is built from TRBV11-2 and TRBJ1-4; D is possibly TRBD1 (6 bases). Trimming removed 6 bases at V and 5 bases at J, with 16 bases between. Germline V gene lookup returns CDR1 SGHAT and CDR2 FQNNGV. CDR3 length equals 15 residues.

A note on this clone: Germline and junction disagree at one end, which may indicate a read error. The chain couples TRBV9 to TRBJ2-7, with D tentatively TRBD1 (5 bases). The germline CDR1 and CDR2 sequences are SGDLS and YYNGEE. The CDR3 loop spans 14 amino acids. CDR3 region: CASSVGASSCEQYF. CDR3 nucleotide sequence: TGTGCCAGCAGCGTTGGGGCCAGCTCCTGCGAGCAGTACTTC.

This rearrangement joins TRBV27 to TRBJ1-1; possibly TRBD1 for D (5 bases). Germline CDR1 reads MNHEY; CDR2 reads SMNVEV (reference sequence). The CDR3 is made up of 13 amino acids. V was trimmed by 3 bases and J by 10 bases, leaving 15 bases between them. CDR3 coding DNA: TGTGCCAGCAGTTTGGCAACAGGAATTGGAGCTTTCTTT. Amino acid sequence: CASSLATGIGAFF.

The rearrangement uses TRBV9 and TRBJ2-2; D might be TRBD1 (6 bases). The germline V and J ends were trimmed by 0 bases and 2 bases, with 11 bases remaining between them. The germline gives CDR1 SGDLS, CDR2 YYNGEE. CDR3 length equals 16 residues. The CDR3 coding sequence is TGTGCCAGCAGCGTAGCCCCACAGGGTAACACCGGGGAGCTGTTTTTT. This codes for CASSVAPQGNTGELFF.

The V call is TRBV14, the J call TRBJ1-1, with D perhaps matching TRBD1 (6 bases). CDR3 length: 13 residues. The ends were cut back, 6 bases at V and 1 base at J, with 9 bases in the middle. Per the germline V gene, CDR1 is SGHDN and CDR2 is FVKESK. The CDR3 DNA reads as TGTGCCAGCAGTGGACAGAAGAACACTGAAGCTTTCTTT. Protein sequence: CASSGQKNTEAFF.

Points on this clone: One end of the junction varies from germline; a read error may be responsible. The chain joins TRBV7-7 to TRBJ2-2, with 15 bases fitting TRBD2. This CDR3 spans 19 amino acids. Germline V CDR1 and CDR2: SSHAT, FNYEAQ (reference sequence). CDR3 in DNA: TGTGCTAGCAGCTTAGGAGGACTAGCGGGGGGGCCCGGCACCGGGGAGCTGTTTTTT. Protein product: CASSLGGLAGGPGTGELFF.

The chain joins TRBV6-5 to TRBJ1-5; 9 bases map to TRBD1. V lost 2 bases and J lost 4; bases outside the gene matches: 3. The CDR3 is 15 residues long. The germline V gene has CDR1 MNHEY and CDR2 SVGAGI. The chain's CDR3 is CASSYGTGLNQPQHF. CDR3 bases: TGTGCCAGCAGTTACGGGACAGGGCTAAATCAGCCCCAGCATTTT.

The rearrangement links TRBV6-4 to TRBJ1-1; perhaps TRBD1 as D (5 bases). V was shortened by 6 bases and J by 7 bases, with 24 bases between the two germline ends. This CDR3 contains 16 residues. Germline loops: CDR1 MRHNA, CDR2 SNTAGT. CDR3 in DNA: TGTGCCAGCAGGCCTAATGGCAGAGGACAAGGCGGTGAAGCTTTCTTT. Translated: CASRPNGRGQGGEAFF.

V and J are TRBV5-1 and TRBJ2-1; 10 bases map to TRBD2. The CDR3 consists of 15 residues. J gave up 0 bases and V 4 bases, and 1 base lay outside the gene matches. Germline V gene sequence: CDR1 SGHRS, CDR2 YFSETQ. The CDR3 sequence: CASSASGSSYNEQFF. CDR3 in DNA: TGCGCCAGCAGCGCTAGCGGGAGCTCCTACAATGAGCAGTTCTTC.

As DNA, the CDR3 is TGTGCCAGCAGCCTAACAGGTCAAGCTAACTATGGCTACACCTTC. As protein: CASSLTGQANYGYTF. The rearrangement links TRBV6-5 to TRBJ1-2; maybe TRBD1 (5 bases). V was trimmed by 6 bases and J by 0 bases, leaving 14 bases between them. This CDR3 has 15 amino acids. CDR1 and CDR2 from the germline V gene are MNHEY and SVGAGI.

The V gene is TRBV5-4, the J gene TRBJ2-7, with 8 bases matching TRBD1. Germline CDR1 reads SGHNT; CDR2 reads YYREEE (reference sequence). Trimming removed 4 bases from V and 3 bases from J; junction bases left unmatched: 9. The CDR3 runs 15 residues. The CDR3 loop reads CASSPPPDRGYEQYF. The DNA for the CDR3 is TGTGCCAGCAGCCCGCCACCCGACAGGGGCTACGAGCAGTACTTC.

The chain is built from TRBV7-2 and TRBJ2-1; 9 positions match TRBD1. V lost 4 bases to trimming and J lost 0 bases; unmatched junction nucleotides: 4. Germline CDR1 SGHTA, CDR2 FQGNSA. This CDR3 spans 16 amino acids. The CDR3 here is CASSSGTGSSYNEQFF. In DNA, the CDR3 is TGTGCCAGCAGCTCCGGGACAGGGAGCTCCTACAATGAGCAGTTCTTC.

As regards this clone: This sample includes further DNA sequences coding for the same CDR3. This rearrangement joins TRBV2 to TRBJ2-3, with 9 nucleotides matching TRBD2. The V segment lost 3 bases and the J segment 1 base; nucleotides outside the gene matches: 2. Germline CDR1 reads SNHLY; CDR2 reads FYNNEI. CDR3 length: 15 residues. DNA of the CDR3: TGTGCCAGCAGTGAGTTAGCGGGGGGCACAGATACGCAGTATTTT. Protein: CASSELAGGTDTQYF.

Here the CDR3 reads CASSYSGHLNTEAFF. CDR3 in DNA: TGTGCCAGCAGTTACTCCGGACATTTGAACACTGAAGCTTTCTTT. The chain links TRBV6-5 to TRBJ1-1; D is perhaps TRBD1 (5 bases). The V end lost 0 bases, the J end lost 0 bases, and 8 bases lay between the germline ends. CDR1 and CDR2 from the germline V gene are MNHEY and SVGAGI. The CDR3 contains 15 residues.

The chain recombines TRBV11-2 with TRBJ2-3; TRBD2 matches 12 bases. The CDR3 sequence is 15 residues long. The germline V gene has CDR1 SGHAT and CDR2 FQNNGV. J lost 1 base, V lost 7 bases, and 3 bases had no gene match. The CDR3 coding sequence is TGTGCCAGCACCACTAGCGGGGGGCGCACAGATACGCAGTATTTT. Translating gives CASTTSGGRTDTQYF.

This chain links TRBV28 with TRBJ1-2, with 10 nucleotides matching TRBD1. The CDR3 has 15 residues. The junction had 9 bases not matched to a gene; V was cut back by 7 bases and J by 4 bases. Germline CDR1 MDHEN, CDR2 SYDVKM. The CDR3 is CASNPGQGFAYGYTF. The DNA for the CDR3 is TGTGCCAGCAATCCGGGACAGGGGTTTGCCTATGGCTACACCTTC.

The V call is TRBV7-2, the J call TRBJ2-3; tentatively, D is TRBD2 (7 bases). CDR3 size: 15 residues. V was shortened by 3 bases and J by 0 bases, with 10 bases between the two germline ends. Germline V gives CDR1 SGHTA, CDR2 FQGNSA. This CDR3 reads CASSFRGASTDTQYF. CDR3 coding DNA: TGTGCCAGCAGCTTCCGGGGGGCCAGCACAGATACGCAGTATTTT. The whole variable domain, remainder taken from reference TRBV7-2 and TRBJ2-3, is GAGVSQSPSNKVTEKGKDVELRCDPISGHTALYWYRQSLGQGLEFLIYFQGNSAPDKSGLPSDRFSAERTGGSVSTLTIQRTQQEDSAVYLCASSFRGASTDTQYFGPGTRLTVL.

With respect to this clone: Additional DNA sequences in this sample encode the identical CDR3. The V and J genes are TRBV6-5 and TRBJ2-1, with D possibly matching TRBD1 (6 bases). Looked up from germline, CDR1 is MNHEY and CDR2 is SVGAGI. This CDR3 is 13 amino acids long. Trimming stripped 6 bases from V and 3 bases from J, with 9 bases between. The CDR3 loop reads CASSLDSYNEQFF. In nucleotides, the CDR3 is TGTGCCAGCAGCTTGGACAGCTACAATGAGCAGTTCTTC.

The CDR3 here is CASRNRQGPYF. The CDR3 DNA follows: TGTGCCAGCAGAAACCGACAGGGACCGTACTTC. The rearrangement joins TRBV2 to TRBJ2-5; 7 positions match TRBD1. The CDR3 contains 11 residues. The J segment lost 13 bases and the V segment lost 6 bases, leaving 8 bases of the junction unmatched. Per the germline V gene, CDR1 is SNHLY and CDR2 is FYNNEI. Based on the CDR3 plus reference TRBV2 and TRBJ2-5, the full variable domain is EPEVTQTPSHQVTQMGQEVILRCVPISNHLYFYWYRQILGQKVEFLVSFYNNEISEKSEIFDDQFSVERPDGSNFTLKIRSTKLEDSAMYFCASRNRQGPYFGPGTRLLVL.